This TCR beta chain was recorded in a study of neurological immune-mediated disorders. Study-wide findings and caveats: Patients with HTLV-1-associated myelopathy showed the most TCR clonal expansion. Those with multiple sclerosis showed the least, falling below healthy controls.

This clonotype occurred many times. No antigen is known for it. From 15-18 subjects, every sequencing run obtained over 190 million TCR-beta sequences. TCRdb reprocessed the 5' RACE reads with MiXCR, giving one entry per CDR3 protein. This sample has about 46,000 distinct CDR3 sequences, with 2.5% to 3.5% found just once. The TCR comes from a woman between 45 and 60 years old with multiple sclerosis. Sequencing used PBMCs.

The CDR3 region is CASTLMGGSGEAQHF. The DNA for the CDR3 is TGTGCCAGCACCCTAATGGGGGGGTCCGGGGAAGCCCAGCATTTT. This chain connects TRBV7-2 to TRBJ1-5; TRBD1 is a possible D gene (5 bases). Germline V gene lookup returns CDR1 SGHTA and CDR2 FQGNSA. The V end lost 7 bases, the J end lost 11 bases, and 24 bases lay between the germline ends. This CDR3 contains 15 residues. The complete variable domain, with remaining parts taken from reference TRBV7-2 and TRBJ1-5, reads GAGVSQSPSNKVTEKGKDVELRCDPISGHTALYWYRQSLGQGLEFLIYFQGNSAPDKSGLPSDRFSAERTGGSVSTLTIQRTQQEDSAVYLCASTLMGGSGEAQHFGDGTRLSIL.